This T cell receptor beta chain was obtained from a study of cytomegalovirus exposure and HLA in healthy donors. TCRdb's copy holds only in-frame clones and misses some; the assay was immunoSEQ multiplex PCR. The sample yields about 140,000 clones, about 86% seen once. J lost 2 bases, V lost 6 bases, and 6 bases had no gene match. CDR1 is MNHNY, CDR2 SVGAGI, per germline (reference sequence). The CDR3 length is 14 residues. Donors were drawn from the approximately 120-subject validation cohort, separate from the 666-subject first cohort. This clone was observed once. The rearrangement links TRBV6-6 to TRBJ2-7; 8 bases agree with TRBD2. The source is a woman aged 18-29 years in good health and CMV-seropositive. The source material was PBMCs. The DNA for the CDR3 is TGTGCCAGCAGGCGGGAGGAGGGAGCCTACGAGCAGTACTTC. Protein product: CASRREEGAYEQYF.